The rows below give T cell receptor beta chains drawn from one sample of a study of spatial heterogeneity in lung cancer. TCRdb passed the 5' RACE reads through MiXCR, listing each CDR3 protein once. The table lists 25,000 or so distinct CDR3 sequences, less than 6.5% of them singletons. The material was PBMCs, obtained at follow-up. Source of these receptors: a female donor with early-stage non-small cell lung cancer. Each CDR3 is given without its conserved first and last residue. Not every row has a clone size; where given, it reads once, few, many or a size class.

v_call: TRBV4-3; clone_size: many; cdr3_aa: ASSLIAGGTDTQY
v_call: TRBV7-8; clone_size: many; cdr3_aa: ASSRRSGSSYT
v_call: TRBV4-3; clone_size: many; cdr3_aa: ASSQDRATDTQY
v_call: TRBV12-3/TRBV12-4; clone_size: -; cdr3_aa: ASSTGLQPQH
v_call: TRBV7-2; clone_size: -; cdr3_aa: ASSLFPRTSGLQETQY
v_call: TRBV7-2; clone_size: many; cdr3_aa: ASSLASGRASNSPLH
v_call: TRBV4-3; clone_size: many; cdr3_aa: ASSQEVRGTGELF
v_call: TRBV4-2; clone_size: many; cdr3_aa: ASSQGPTRYGYT
v_call: TRBV6-6; clone_size: many; cdr3_aa: ASSPFLLSTGELF
v_call: TRBV5-6; clone_size: few; cdr3_aa: ASSGTGSNQPQH
v_call: TRBV24-1; clone_size: many; cdr3_aa: ATSDSGSYNEQF
v_call: TRBV19; clone_size: many; cdr3_aa: ASSSLGQGLTDTQY
v_call: TRBV7-6; clone_size: -; cdr3_aa: ASKAGEGTGELF
v_call: TRBV7-3; clone_size: many; cdr3_aa: ASSRYAPGQLLDTQY
v_call: TRBV7-8; clone_size: few; cdr3_aa: ASSLSTSGNTIY
v_call: TRBV20-1; clone_size: many; cdr3_aa: SARDPDRAAQY
v_call: TRBV20-1; clone_size: many; cdr3_aa: SAMSLPGREAYNEQF
v_call: TRBV6-5; clone_size: many; cdr3_aa: ASRPDRGPSLSNSPLH
v_call: TRBV28; clone_size: many; cdr3_aa: ASTTRGLGNTEAF
v_call: TRBV11-1; clone_size: many; cdr3_aa: ASSRDRTYEQY
v_call: TRBV7-2; clone_size: few; cdr3_aa: ASSTDRGPDTQY
v_call: TRBV5-1; clone_size: many; cdr3_aa: ASSSGQSTGELF
v_call: TRBV20-1; clone_size: few; cdr3_aa: SASTGNQPQH
v_call: TRBV4-1; clone_size: many; cdr3_aa: ASSLSGKGASADTQY
v_call: TRBV20-1; clone_size: many; cdr3_aa: SAQDYSLITDTQY
v_call: TRBV20-1; clone_size: many; cdr3_aa: SARQDTEAF
v_call: TRBV29-1; clone_size: medium-sized; cdr3_aa: SVEGGDRSLAQY
v_call: TRBV9; clone_size: many; cdr3_aa: ASSGSSYNSPLH
v_call: TRBV29-1; clone_size: many; cdr3_aa: SVDYGQGATDTQY
v_call: TRBV12-3/TRBV12-4; clone_size: many; cdr3_aa: ASSLLAGGKGNEQF
v_call: TRBV7-8; clone_size: many; cdr3_aa: ASSLGIRGGIEQY
v_call: TRBV3-1; clone_size: many; cdr3_aa: ASSQGVTSSTGELF
v_call: TRBV2; clone_size: few; cdr3_aa: ASSENSGFSYEQY
v_call: TRBV19; clone_size: many; cdr3_aa: ASKTRATGELF
v_call: TRBV19; clone_size: -; cdr3_aa: ASSIPGVGQETQY
v_call: TRBV20-1; clone_size: many; cdr3_aa: SARDPRGVAYEQY
v_call: TRBV2; clone_size: medium-sized; cdr3_aa: ASSEDRAGELF
v_call: TRBV4-2; clone_size: many; cdr3_aa: ASSQGVTKNIQY
v_call: TRBV7-2; clone_size: -; cdr3_aa: ASSPRQDNSPLH
v_call: TRBV7-2; clone_size: -; cdr3_aa: ASSPGGGFGNEKLF
v_call: TRBV6-2/TRBV6-3; clone_size: -; cdr3_aa: ASGGAYEQY
v_call: TRBV7-2; clone_size: many; cdr3_aa: ASSLIGTSGQETQY
v_call: TRBV29-1; clone_size: many; cdr3_aa: SVDAGGNTQY
v_call: TRBV19; clone_size: few; cdr3_aa: ASSIALGSRGTYEQY
v_call: TRBV9; clone_size: -; cdr3_aa: ASSVSGEENGEQY
v_call: TRBV7-2; clone_size: many; cdr3_aa: ASSSSGPYEQY
v_call: TRBV5-1; clone_size: many; cdr3_aa: ASSPGQGGFYNEQF
v_call: TRBV4-3; clone_size: many; cdr3_aa: ASSQEGGQGSYGYT
v_call: TRBV19; clone_size: many; cdr3_aa: ASSAQWVQPQH
v_call: TRBV6-5; clone_size: many; cdr3_aa: ASRNRVGAGELF